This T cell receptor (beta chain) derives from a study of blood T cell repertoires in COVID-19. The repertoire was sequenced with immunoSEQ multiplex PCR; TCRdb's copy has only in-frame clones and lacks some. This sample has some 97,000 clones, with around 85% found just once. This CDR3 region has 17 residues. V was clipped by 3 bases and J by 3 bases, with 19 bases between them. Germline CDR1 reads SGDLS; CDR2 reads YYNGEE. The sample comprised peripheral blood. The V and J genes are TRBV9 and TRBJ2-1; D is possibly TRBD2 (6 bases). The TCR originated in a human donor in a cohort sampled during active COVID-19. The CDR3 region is CASSALEAGRNYNEQFF. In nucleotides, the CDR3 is TGTGCCAGCAGCGCTTTGGAGGCGGGACGAAACTACAATGAGCAGTTCTTC.